A single sample is the source of the 11 T cell receptor beta chains below, sequenced in a study of T cells after yellow fever vaccination. TCRdb re-analysed the 5' RACE reads in MiXCR, keeping a single row per CDR3 protein. This table holds 200,000 to 300,000 distinct CDR3 sequences, 3.6% found once. Here the sequenced sample was PBMCs, taken 15 days after the yellow fever booster vaccination. The receptors stem from a man between 18 and 35 years old who received the YFV17D yellow fever vaccine.

The chain links TRBV7-2 to TRBJ2-5, with 10 bases that match TRBD2. V lost 0 bases and J lost 7; bases outside the gene matches: 2. The CDR3 length is 14 residues. The V gene's germline CDR1 is SGHTA and CDR2 FQGNSA. The chain's CDR3 is CASSLASGGVTQYF. In nucleotides, the CDR3 is TGTGCCAGCAGCTTAGCGAGCGGGGGGGTGACCCAGTACTTC.

This clonotype appeared many times. The chain links TRBV3-1 to TRBJ1-6, with D unresolved. The V end was cut by 0 bases, the J end by 4 bases, with 13 bases between. Germline CDR1 and CDR2: LGHDT and YNNKEL (reference sequence). The CDR3 covers 17 residues. The CDR3 region has the DNA TGTGCCAGCAGCCAAGATAATATGGTACTATATAATTCACCCCTCCACTTT. Translation: CASSQDNMVLYNSPLHF.

This clonotype was observed many times. The chain uses TRBV19 and TRBJ1-3; no clear D. V lost 10 bases to trimming and J lost 0 bases, with 13 bases between them. Germline CDR1 and CDR2: LNHDA and SQIVND (reference sequence). The CDR3 sequence is 14 residues long. This CDR3 reads CAIRPDLSGNTIYF. The DNA of the CDR3 is TGTGCCATACGACCGGACCTCTCTGGAAACACCATATATTTT.

This clonotype was detected ten times or more. V usage is TRBV20-1 and J usage is TRBJ2-1, with a weak D call TRBD2 (7 bases). This CDR3 region has 13 residues. The V gene's germline CDR1 is DFQATT and CDR2 SNEGSKA (reference sequence). The V and J ends lost 6 bases and 7 bases respectively, with 16 bases between them. Written as DNA, the CDR3 is TGCAGTGCCGGCGGGGGCCTAATAAATGAGCAGTTCTTC. Translated: CSAGGGLINEQFF.

The table lists this clonotype with many counts. V usage is TRBV20-1 and J usage is TRBJ2-3; weak D call: TRBD1 (7 bases). The CDR3 is made up of 20 amino acids. With 0 bases removed from V and 4 bases from J, the gap between germline ends came to 29 bases. In germline, CDR1 is DFQATT, CDR2 SNEGSKA (reference sequence). In DNA, the CDR3 is TGCAGTGCTAGAGACCTCCTCCGTAAAAACAGGGGAGGTGGTCCAGATACGCAGTATTTT. Encoded protein: CSARDLLRKNRGGGPDTQYF.

This clonotype was counted at least ten times. The gene calls are TRBV7-2 and TRBJ2-3, with 15 positions matching TRBD2. J was trimmed by 7 bases and V by 1 base; bases with no gene match: 6. CDR3 length equals 17 residues. Germline V gene lookup returns CDR1 SGHTA and CDR2 FQGNSA. For the CDR3, the DNA is TGTGCCAGCAGCTTAGGGACTAGCGGGGGGGCTCGAAATACGCAGTATTTT. It yields the protein CASSLGTSGGARNTQYF. Filled out from reference TRBV7-2 and TRBJ2-3, the complete variable domain reads GAGVSQSPSNKVTEKGKDVELRCDPISGHTALYWYRQSLGQGLEFLIYFQGNSAPDKSGLPSDRFSAERTGGSVSTLTIQRTQQEDSAVYLCASSLGTSGGARNTQYFGPGTRLTVL.

This clonotype was recorded at least ten times. The chain employs TRBV28 and TRBJ1-6, with D perhaps TRBD1 (5 bases). CDR1 MDHEN and CDR2 SYDVKM come from the germline V gene. CDR3 length: 15 residues. Trimming removed 5 bases from V and 6 bases from J, with 14 bases in between. CDR3 nucleotides: TGTGCCAGCAGTCCCCGGGACCGATTTAATTCACCCCTCCACTTT. Protein sequence: CASSPRDRFNSPLHF. Drawing the rest from reference TRBV28 and TRBJ1-6, the complete variable domain is DVKVTQSSRYLVKRTGEKVFLECVQDMDHENMFWYRQDPGLGLRLIYFSYDVKMKEKGDIPEGYSVSREKKERFSLILESASTNQTSMYLCASSPRDRFNSPLHFGNGTRLTVT.

This clonotype appeared many times. The gene calls are TRBV23-1 and TRBJ2-7, with D unclear. TRBV23-1 is given ORF status, its function remaining uncertain. V lost 0 bases and J lost 2, with 5 bases in between. The CDR3 sequence is 13 residues long. This CDR3 reads CASSQSTPYEQYV. The CDR3 bases are TGCGCCAGCAGTCAATCGACCCCCTACGAGCAGTACGTC.

This clonotype was recorded at least ten times. V is TRBV12-3 or TRBV12-4 and J is TRBJ2-1, with 16 bases matching TRBD2. V lost 7 bases to trimming and J lost 7 bases; unmatched junction nucleotides: 16. The length of the CDR3 is 19 residues. CDR3 nucleotides: TGTGCCAGCATAACCGGGACTAGCGGGGGGGCGGCACTTATGAATGAGCAGTTCTTC. Protein: CASITGTSGGAALMNEQFF.

Ten or more counts support this clonotype. The junction does not match germline at one end; this may be a read error. The chain combines TRBV12-3 or TRBV12-4 with TRBJ1-1; D remains ambiguous. There are 12 residues in the CDR3. The CDR3 reads CASSLSNTEAFF. CDR3 in DNA: TGCGCCAGCAGCTTAAGTAACACTGAAGCTTTCTTT.

This clonotype came up many times. V gene TRBV6-9 combines with J gene TRBJ1-2, with TRBD1 matching 9 bases. Unmatched junction bases numbered 20, after V lost 4 bases and J lost 2 bases. The germline gives CDR1 MNHGY, CDR2 SVAAGI. The CDR3 is 20 residues long. CDR3 DNA sequence: TGTGCCAGCAGTTGTAGGGAGAGGGACAGGGTGATACTGAGAAACTATGGCTACACCTTC. Translation gives CASSCRERDRVILRNYGYTF.